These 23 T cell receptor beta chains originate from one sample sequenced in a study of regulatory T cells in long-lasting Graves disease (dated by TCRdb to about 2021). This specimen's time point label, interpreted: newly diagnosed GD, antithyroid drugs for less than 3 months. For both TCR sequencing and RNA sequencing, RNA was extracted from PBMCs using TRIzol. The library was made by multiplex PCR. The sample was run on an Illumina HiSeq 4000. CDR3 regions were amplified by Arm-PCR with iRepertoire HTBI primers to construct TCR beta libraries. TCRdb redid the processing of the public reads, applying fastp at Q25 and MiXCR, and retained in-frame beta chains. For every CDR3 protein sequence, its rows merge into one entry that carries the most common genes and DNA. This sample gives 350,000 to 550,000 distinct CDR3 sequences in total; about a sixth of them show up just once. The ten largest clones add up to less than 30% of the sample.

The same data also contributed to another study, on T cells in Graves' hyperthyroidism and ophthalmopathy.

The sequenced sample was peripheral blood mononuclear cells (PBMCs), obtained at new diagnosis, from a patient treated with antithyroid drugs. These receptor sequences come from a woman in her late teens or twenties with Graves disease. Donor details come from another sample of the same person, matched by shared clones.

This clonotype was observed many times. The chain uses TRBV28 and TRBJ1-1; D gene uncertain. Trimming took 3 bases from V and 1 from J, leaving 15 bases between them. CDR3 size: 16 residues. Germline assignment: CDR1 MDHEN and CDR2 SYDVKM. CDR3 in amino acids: CASSFEAANPNTEAFF. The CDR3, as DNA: TGTGCCAGCAGTTTCGAGGCGGCTAACCCGAACACTGAAGCTTTCTTT.

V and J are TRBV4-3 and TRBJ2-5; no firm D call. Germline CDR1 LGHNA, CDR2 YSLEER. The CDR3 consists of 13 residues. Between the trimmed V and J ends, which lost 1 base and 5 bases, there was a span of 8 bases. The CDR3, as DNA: TGCGCCAGCAGCCAAGTCCCGGGTGAGACCCAGTACTTC. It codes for CASSQVPGETQYF.

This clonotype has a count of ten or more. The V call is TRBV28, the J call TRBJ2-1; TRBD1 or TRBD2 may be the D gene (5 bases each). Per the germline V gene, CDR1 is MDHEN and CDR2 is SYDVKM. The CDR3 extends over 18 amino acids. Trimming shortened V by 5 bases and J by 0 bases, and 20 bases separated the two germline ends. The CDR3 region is CASSPIAGTISSYNEQFF. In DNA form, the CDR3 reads TGTGCCAGCAGTCCAATCGCCGGGACCATAAGCTCCTACAATGAGCAGTTCTTC. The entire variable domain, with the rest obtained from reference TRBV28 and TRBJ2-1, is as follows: DVKVTQSSRYLVKRTGEKVFLECVQDMDHENMFWYRQDPGLGLRLIYFSYDVKMKEKGDIPEGYSVSREKKERFSLILESASTNQTSMYLCASSPIAGTISSYNEQFFGPGTRLTVL.

CDR3 sequence reads: CSARDSRQGSQPQHF. DNA of the CDR3: TGCAGTGCTAGAGATTCCCGACAGGGGAGTCAGCCCCAGCATTTT. V usage is TRBV20-1 and J usage is TRBJ1-5; 8 bases are a match to TRBD1. The CDR3 covers 15 residues. Germline V gene sequence: CDR1 DFQATT, CDR2 SNEGSKA (reference sequence). V was pared by 0 bases and J by 6 bases, with 7 bases of the junction left unmatched.

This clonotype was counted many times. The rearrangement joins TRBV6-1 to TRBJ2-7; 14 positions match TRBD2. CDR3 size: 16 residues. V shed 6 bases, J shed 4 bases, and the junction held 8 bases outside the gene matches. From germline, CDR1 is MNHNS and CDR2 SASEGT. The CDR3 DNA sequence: TGTGCCAGCAGCAACCGAGGGACTAGCGGGAGTTACGAGCAGTACTTC. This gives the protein CASSNRGTSGSYEQYF.

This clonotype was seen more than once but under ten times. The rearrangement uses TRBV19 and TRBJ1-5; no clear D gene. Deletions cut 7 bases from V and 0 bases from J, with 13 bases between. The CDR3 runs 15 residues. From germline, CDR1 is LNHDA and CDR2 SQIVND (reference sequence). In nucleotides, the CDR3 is TGTGCCAGTACCGTATCCTCTAGTAGCAATCAGCCCCAGCATTTT. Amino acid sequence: CASTVSSSSNQPQHF.

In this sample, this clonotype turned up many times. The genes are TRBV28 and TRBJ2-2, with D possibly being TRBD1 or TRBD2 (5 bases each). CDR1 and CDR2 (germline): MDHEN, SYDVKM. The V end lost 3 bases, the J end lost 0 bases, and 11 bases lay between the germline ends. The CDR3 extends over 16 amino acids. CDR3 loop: CASSLAGTPNTGELFF. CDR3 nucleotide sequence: TGTGCCAGCAGTTTGGCAGGGACCCCGAACACCGGGGAGCTGTTTTTT.

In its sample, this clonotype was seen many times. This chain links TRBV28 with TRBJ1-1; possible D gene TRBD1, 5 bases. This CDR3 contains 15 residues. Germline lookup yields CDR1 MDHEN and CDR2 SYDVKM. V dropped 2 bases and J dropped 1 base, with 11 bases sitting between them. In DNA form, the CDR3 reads TGTGCCAGCAGTTTACTGGGACGGACGAACACTGAAGCTTTCTTT. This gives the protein CASSLLGRTNTEAFF.

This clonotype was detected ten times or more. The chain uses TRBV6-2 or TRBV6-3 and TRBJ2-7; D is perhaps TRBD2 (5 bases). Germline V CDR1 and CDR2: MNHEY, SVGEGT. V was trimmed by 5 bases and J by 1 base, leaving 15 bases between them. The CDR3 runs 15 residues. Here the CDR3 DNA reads TGTGCCAGCAGTGACGGGATACTACTATCCTACGAGCAGTACTTC. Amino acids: CASSDGILLSYEQYF.

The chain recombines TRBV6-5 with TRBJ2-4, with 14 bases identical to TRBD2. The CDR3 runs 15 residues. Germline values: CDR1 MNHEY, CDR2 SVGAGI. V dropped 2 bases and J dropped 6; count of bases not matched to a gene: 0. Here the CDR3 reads CASSYGTSGGNIQYF. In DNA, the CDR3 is TGTGCCAGCAGTTACGGGACTAGCGGGGGAAACATTCAGTACTTC.

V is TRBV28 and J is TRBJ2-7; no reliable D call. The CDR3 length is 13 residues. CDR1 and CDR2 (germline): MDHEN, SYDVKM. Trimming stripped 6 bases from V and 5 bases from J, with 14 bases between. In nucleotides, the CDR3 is TGTGCCAGCAGCCGTAGATCCGGCGACGAGCAGTACTTC. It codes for CASSRRSGDEQYF.

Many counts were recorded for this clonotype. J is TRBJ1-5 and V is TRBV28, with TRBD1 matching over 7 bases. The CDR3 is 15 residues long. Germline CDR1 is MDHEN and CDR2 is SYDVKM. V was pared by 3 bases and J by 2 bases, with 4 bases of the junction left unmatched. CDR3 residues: CASSFRGGGNQPQHF. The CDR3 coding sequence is TGTGCCAGCAGTTTCAGGGGGGGTGGCAATCAGCCCCAGCATTTT. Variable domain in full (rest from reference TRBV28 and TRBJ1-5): DVKVTQSSRYLVKRTGEKVFLECVQDMDHENMFWYRQDPGLGLRLIYFSYDVKMKEKGDIPEGYSVSREKKERFSLILESASTNQTSMYLCASSFRGGGNQPQHFGDGTRLSIL.

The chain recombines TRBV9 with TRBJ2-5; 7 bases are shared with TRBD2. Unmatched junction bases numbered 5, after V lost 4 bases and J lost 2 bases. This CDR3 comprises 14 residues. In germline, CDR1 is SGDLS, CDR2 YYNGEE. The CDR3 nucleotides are TGTGCCAGCAGCCCGGGGGGTATACAAGAGACCCAGTACTTC. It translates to CASSPGGIQETQYF. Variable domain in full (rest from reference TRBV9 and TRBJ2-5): DSGVTQTPKHLITATGQRVTLRCSPRSGDLSVYWYQQSLDQGLQFLIQYYNGEERAKGNILERFSAQQFPDLHSELNLSSLELGDSALYFCASSPGGIQETQYFGPGTRLLVL.

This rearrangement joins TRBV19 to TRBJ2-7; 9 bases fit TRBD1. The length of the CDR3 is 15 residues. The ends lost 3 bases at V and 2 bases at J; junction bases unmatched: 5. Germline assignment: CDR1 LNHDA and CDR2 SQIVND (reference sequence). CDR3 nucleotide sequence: TGTGCCAGTAGTATGGGGACAGGGCTAGCCTACGAGCAGTACTTC. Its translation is CASSMGTGLAYEQYF.

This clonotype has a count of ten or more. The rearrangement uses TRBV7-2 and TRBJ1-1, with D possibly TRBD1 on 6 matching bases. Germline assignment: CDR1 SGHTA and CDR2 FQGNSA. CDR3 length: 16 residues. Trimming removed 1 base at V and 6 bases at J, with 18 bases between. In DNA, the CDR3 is TGTGCCAGCAGCTTAGACACAAACAGGGCCCGGGCTGAAGCTTTCTTT. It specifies CASSLDTNRARAEAFF.

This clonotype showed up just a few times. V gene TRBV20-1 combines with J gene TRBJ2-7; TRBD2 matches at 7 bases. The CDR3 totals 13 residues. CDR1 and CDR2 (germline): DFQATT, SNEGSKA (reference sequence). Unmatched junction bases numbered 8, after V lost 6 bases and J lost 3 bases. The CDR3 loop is CSAMSGKIYEQYF. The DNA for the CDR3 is TGCAGTGCGATGAGCGGGAAAATCTACGAGCAGTACTTC.

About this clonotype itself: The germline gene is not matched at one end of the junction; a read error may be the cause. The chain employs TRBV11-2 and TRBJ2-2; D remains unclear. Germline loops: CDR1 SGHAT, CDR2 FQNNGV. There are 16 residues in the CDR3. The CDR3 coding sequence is TGTACCAGCAGCTCATACTCCCTGAAGAACACCGGGGAGCTGTTTTTT. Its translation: CTSSSYSLKNTGELFF. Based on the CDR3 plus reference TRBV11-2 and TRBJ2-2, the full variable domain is EAGVAQSPRYKIIEKRQSVAFWCNPISGHATLYWYQQILGQGPKLLIQFQNNGVVDDSQLPKDRFSAERLKGVDSTLKIQPAKLEDSAVYLCTSSSYSLKNTGELFFGEGSRLTVL.

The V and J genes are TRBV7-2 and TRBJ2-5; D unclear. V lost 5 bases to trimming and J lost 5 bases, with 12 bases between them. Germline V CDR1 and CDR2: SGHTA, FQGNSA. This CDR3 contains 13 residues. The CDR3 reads CASSRGLSETQYF. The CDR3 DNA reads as TGTGCCAGCAGCCGAGGTCTGTCGGAGACCCAGTACTTC.

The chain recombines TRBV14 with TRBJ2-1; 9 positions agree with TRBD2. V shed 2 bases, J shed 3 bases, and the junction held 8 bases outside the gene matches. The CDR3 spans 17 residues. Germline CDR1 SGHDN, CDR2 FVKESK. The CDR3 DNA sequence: TGTGCCAGCAGCCAAACCCCCGGGACTAGCAGCTACAATGAGCAGTTCTTC. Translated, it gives CASSQTPGTSSYNEQFF.

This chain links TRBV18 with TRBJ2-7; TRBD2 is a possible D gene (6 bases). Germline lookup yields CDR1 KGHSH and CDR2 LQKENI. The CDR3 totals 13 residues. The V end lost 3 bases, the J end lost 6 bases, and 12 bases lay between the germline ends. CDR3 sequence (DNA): TGTGCCAGCTCACCTACCCAGGGAGGCGAGCAGTACTTC. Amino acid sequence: CASSPTQGGEQYF. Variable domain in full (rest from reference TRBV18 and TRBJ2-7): NAGVMQNPRHLVRRRGQEARLRCSPMKGHSHVYWYRQLPEEGLKFMVYLQKENIIDESGMPKERFSAEFPKEGPSILRIQQVVRGDSAAYFCASSPTQGGEQYFGPGTRLTVT.

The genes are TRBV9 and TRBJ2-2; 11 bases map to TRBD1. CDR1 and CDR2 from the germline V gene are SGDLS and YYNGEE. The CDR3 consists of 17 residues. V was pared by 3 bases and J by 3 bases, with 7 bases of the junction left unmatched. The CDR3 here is CASSANRDRGDTGELFF. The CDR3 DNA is TGTGCCAGCAGCGCGAACCGGGACAGGGGGGACACCGGGGAGCTGTTTTTT.

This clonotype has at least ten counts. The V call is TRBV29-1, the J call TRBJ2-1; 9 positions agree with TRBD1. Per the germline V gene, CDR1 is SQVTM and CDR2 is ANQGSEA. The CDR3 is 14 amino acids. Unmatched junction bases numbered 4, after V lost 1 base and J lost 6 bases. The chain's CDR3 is CSVEVGQGPNEQFF. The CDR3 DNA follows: TGCAGCGTTGAAGTGGGACAGGGTCCCAATGAGCAGTTCTTC.

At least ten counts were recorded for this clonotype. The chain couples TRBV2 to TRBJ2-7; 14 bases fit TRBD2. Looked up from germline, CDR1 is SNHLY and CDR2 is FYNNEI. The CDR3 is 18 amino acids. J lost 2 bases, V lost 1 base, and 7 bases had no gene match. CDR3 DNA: TGTGCCAGCAGTGAAGGACTAGCGGGAGGGCCCCTCCCCTACGAGCAGTACTTC. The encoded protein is CASSEGLAGGPLPYEQYF.